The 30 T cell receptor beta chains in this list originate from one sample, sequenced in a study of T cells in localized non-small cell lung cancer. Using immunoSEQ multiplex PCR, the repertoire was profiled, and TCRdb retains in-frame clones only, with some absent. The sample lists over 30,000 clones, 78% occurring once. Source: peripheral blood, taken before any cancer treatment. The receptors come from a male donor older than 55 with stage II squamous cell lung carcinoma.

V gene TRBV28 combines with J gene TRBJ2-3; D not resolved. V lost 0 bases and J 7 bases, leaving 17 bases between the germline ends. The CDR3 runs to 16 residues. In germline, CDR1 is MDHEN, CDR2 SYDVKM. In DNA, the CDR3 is TGTGCCAGCAGTTTATGGGACCAACGCCTTTATAATACGCAGTATTTT. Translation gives CASSLWDQRLYNTQYF. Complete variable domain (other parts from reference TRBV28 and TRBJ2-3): DVKVTQSSRYLVKRTGEKVFLECVQDMDHENMFWYRQDPGLGLRLIYFSYDVKMKEKGDIPEGYSVSREKKERFSLILESASTNQTSMYLCASSLWDQRLYNTQYFGPGTRLTVL.

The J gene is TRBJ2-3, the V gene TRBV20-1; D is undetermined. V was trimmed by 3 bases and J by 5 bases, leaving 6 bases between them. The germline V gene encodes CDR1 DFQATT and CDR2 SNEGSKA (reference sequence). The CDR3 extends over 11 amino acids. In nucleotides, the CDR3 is TGCAGTGCTAGCTCCGGAGATACGCAGTATTTT. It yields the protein CSASSGDTQYF.

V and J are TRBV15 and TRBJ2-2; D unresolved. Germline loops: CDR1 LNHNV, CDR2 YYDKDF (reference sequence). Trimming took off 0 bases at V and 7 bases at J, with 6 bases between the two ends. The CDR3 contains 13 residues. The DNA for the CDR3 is TGTGCCACCAGCAGAGATCGGTTCGGGGAGCTGTTTTTT. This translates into CATSRDRFGELFF.

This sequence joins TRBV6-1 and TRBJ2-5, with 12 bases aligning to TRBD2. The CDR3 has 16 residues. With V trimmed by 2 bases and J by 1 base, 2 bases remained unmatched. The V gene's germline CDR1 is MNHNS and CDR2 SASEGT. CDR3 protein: CASSELAGGPQETQYF. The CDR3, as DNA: TGTGCCAGCAGTGAACTAGCGGGGGGGCCCCAAGAGACCCAGTACTTC.

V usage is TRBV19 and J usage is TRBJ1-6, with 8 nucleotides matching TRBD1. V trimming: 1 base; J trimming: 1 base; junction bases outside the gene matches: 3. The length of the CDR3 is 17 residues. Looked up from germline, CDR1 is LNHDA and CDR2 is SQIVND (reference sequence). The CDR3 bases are TGTGCCAGTAGTATAGGCTACAGGGGGTCCTATAATTCACCCCTCCACTTT. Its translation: CASSIGYRGSYNSPLHF.

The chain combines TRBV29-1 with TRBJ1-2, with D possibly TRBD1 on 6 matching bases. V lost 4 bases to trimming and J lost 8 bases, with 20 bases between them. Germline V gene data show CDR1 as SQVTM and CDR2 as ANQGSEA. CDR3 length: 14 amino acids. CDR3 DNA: TGCAGCGTTGCATCGGCGACGGGGGCGTCGGGCTACACCTTC. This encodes CSVASATGASGYTF.

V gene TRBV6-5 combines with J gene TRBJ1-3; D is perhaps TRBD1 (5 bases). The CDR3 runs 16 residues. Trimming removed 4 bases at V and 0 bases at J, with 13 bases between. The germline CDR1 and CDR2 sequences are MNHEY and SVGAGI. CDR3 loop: CASSWTVGGSGNTIYF. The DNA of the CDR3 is TGTGCCAGCAGTTGGACCGTTGGGGGCTCTGGAAACACCATATATTTT.

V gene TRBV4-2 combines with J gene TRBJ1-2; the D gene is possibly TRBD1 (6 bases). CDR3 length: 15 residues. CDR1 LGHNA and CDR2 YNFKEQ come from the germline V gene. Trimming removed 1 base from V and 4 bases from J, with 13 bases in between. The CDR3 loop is CASSQVNREGYGYTF. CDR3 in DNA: TGTGCCAGCAGCCAAGTCAACAGGGAGGGCTATGGCTACACCTTC.

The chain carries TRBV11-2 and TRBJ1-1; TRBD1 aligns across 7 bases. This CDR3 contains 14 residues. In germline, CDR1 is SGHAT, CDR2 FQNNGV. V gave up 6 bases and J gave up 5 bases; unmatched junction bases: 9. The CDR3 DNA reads TGTGCCAGCAGATCGTTACAGGGGAGGACTGAAGCTTTCTTT. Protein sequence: CASRSLQGRTEAFF.

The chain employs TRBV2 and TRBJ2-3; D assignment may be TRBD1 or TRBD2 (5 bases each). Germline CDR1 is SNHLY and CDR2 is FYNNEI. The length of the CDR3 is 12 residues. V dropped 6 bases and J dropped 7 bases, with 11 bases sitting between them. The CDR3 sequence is CASSGDLYTQYF. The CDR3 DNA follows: TGTGCCAGCAGCGGGGACCTTTATACGCAGTATTTT.

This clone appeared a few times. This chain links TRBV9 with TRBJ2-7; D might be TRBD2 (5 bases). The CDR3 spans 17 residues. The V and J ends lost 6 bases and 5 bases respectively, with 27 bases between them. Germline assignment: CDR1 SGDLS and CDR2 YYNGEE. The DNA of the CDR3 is TGTGCCAGCACCCCGGTGGATTCGCGGGCGTCACGGGACGAGCAGTACTTC. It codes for CASTPVDSRASRDEQYF.

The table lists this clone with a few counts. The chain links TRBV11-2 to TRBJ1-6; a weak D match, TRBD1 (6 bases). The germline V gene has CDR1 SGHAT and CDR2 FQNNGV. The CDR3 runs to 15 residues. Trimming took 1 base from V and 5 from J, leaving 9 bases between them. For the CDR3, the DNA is TGTGCCAGCAGCTTAGGGGCAGGGGATAATTCACCCCTCCACTTT. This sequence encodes CASSLGAGDNSPLHF.

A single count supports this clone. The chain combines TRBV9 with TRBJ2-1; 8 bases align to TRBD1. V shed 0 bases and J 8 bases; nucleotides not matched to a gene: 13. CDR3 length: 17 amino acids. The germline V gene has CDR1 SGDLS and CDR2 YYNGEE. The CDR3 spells CASSVGDRGSGGHEQFF. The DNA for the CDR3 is TGTGCCAGCAGCGTAGGGGATCGGGGGTCAGGGGGCCATGAGCAGTTCTTC.

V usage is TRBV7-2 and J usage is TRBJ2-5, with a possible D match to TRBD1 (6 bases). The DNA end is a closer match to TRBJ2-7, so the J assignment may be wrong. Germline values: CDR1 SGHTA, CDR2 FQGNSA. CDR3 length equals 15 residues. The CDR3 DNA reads TGTGCCAGCAGCTTAAAGGGGCCAGGGGTTAGCGAGCAGTACTTC. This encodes CASSLKGPGVSEQYF.

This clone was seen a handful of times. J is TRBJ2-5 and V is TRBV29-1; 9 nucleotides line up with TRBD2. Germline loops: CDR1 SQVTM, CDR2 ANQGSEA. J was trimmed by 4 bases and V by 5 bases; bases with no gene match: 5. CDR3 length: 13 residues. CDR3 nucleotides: TGCAGCGTTACGCGGGAGGGCCGAGAGACCCAGTACTTC. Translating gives CSVTREGRETQYF. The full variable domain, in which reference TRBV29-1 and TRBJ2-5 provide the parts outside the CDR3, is SAVISQKPSRDICQRGTSLTIQCQVDSQVTMMFWYRQQPGQSLTLIATANQGSEATYESGFVIDKFPISRPNLTFSTLTVSNMSPEDSSIYLCSVTREGRETQYFGPGTRLLVL.

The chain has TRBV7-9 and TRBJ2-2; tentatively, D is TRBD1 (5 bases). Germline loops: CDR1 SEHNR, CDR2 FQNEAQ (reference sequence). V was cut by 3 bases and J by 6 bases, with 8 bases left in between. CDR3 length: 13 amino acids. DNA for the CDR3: TGTGCCAGCAGCTTTGGGGCGGCCGGGGAGCTGTTTTTT. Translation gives CASSFGAAGELFF.

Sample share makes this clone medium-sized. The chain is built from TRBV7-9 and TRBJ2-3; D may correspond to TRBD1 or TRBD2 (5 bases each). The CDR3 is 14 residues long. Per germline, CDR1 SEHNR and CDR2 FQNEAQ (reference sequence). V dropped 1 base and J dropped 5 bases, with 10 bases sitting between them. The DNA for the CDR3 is TGTGCCAGCAGCTTAGGAGGGGCGGTAGATACGCAGTATTTT. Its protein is CASSLGGAVDTQYF.

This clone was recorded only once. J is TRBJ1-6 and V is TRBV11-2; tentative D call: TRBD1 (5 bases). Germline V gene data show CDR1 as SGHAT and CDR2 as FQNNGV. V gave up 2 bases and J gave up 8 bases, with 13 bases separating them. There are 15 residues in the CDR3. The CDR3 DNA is TGTGCCAGCAGCTTAAGCACAGGAGCGGATTCACCCCTCCACTTT. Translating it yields CASSLSTGADSPLHF. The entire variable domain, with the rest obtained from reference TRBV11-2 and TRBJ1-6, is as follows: EAGVAQSPRYKIIEKRQSVAFWCNPISGHATLYWYQQILGQGPKLLIQFQNNGVVDDSQLPKDRFSAERLKGVDSTLKIQPAKLEDSAVYLCASSLSTGADSPLHFGNGTRLTVT.

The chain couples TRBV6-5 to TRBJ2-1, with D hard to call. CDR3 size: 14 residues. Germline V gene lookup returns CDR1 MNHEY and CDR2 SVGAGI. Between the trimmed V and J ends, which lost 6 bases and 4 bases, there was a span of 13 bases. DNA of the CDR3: TGTGCCAGCAGAAGGGCACAGCCTTACAATGAGCAGTTCTTC. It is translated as CASRRAQPYNEQFF.

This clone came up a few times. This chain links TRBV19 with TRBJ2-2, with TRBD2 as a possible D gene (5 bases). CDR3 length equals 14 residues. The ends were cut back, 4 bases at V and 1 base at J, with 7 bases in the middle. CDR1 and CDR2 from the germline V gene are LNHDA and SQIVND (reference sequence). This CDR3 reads CASSSGLNTGELFF. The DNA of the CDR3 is TGTGCCAGTAGTAGCGGGTTGAACACCGGGGAGCTGTTTTTT.

The CDR3 here is CASSPGQVTDTQYF. CDR3 coding DNA: TGTGCCAGCTCACCGGGACAGGTCACAGATACGCAGTATTTT. This sequence joins TRBV18 and TRBJ2-3, with 8 bases that match TRBD1. The CDR3 has 14 residues. V dropped 3 bases and J dropped 2; count of bases not matched to a gene: 1. The germline CDR1 and CDR2 sequences are KGHSH and LQKENI. The whole variable domain, filled in from reference TRBV18 and TRBJ2-3, reads NAGVMQNPRHLVRRRGQEARLRCSPMKGHSHVYWYRQLPEEGLKFMVYLQKENIIDESGMPKERFSAEFPKEGPSILRIQQVVRGDSAAYFCASSPGQVTDTQYFGPGTRLTVL.

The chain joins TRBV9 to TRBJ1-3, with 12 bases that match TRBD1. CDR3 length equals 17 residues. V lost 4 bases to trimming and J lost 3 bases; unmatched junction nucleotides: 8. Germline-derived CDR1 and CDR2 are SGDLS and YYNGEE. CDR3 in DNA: TGTGCCAGCAGCCCACGGGGACAGGGGGCGCGTGGAAACACCATATATTTT. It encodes CASSPRGQGARGNTIYF.

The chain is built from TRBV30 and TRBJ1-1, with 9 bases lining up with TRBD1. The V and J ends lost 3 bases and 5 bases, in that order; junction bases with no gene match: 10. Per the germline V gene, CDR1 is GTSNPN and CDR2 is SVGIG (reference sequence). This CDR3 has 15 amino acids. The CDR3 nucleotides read TGTGCCTGGAGACCCTTGACAGGGGGTGGGACTGAAGCTTTCTTT. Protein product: CAWRPLTGGGTEAFF.

The DNA of the CDR3 is TGTGCCAGCAGCCCGACAGGGACCGAGAATTCACCCCTCCACTTT. Protein product: CASSPTGTENSPLHF. This chain joins TRBV7-2 and TRBJ1-6, with TRBD1 matching over 7 bases. Germline values: CDR1 SGHTA, CDR2 FQGNSA. V was pared by 5 bases and J by 7 bases, with 8 bases of the junction left unmatched. The length of the CDR3 is 15 residues.

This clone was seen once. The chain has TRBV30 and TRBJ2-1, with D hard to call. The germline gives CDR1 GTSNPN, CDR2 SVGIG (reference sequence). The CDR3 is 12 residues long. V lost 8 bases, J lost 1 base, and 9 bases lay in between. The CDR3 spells CAATWSYNEQFF. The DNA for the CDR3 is TGTGCCGCCACATGGTCCTACAATGAGCAGTTCTTC.

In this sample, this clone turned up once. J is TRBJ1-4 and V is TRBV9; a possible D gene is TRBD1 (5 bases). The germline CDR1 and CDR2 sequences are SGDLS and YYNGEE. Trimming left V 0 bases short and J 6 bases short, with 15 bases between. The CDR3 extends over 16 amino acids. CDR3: CASSVDSGGEHEKLFF. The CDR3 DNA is TGTGCCAGCAGCGTAGATTCCGGGGGGGAGCATGAAAAACTGTTTTTT.

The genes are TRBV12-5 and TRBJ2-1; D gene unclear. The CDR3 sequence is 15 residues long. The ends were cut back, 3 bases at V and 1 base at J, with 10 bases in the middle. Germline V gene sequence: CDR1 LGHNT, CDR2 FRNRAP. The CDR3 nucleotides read TGTGCTAGTGGTTTCACTGGAGTTTCCTACAATGAGCAGTTCTTC. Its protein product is CASGFTGVSYNEQFF.

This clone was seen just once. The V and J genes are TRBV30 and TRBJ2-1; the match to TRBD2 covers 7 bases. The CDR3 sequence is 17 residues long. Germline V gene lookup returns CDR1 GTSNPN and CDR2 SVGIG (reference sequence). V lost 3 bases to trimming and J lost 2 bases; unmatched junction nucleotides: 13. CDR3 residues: CAWRSWLADFTYNEQFF. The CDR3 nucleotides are TGTGCCTGGAGAAGTTGGCTAGCGGACTTTACCTACAATGAGCAGTTCTTC.

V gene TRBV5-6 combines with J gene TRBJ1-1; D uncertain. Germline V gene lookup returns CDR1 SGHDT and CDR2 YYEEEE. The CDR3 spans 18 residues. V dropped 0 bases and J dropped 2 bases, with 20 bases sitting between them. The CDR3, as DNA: TGTGCCAGCAGCTTGGTAATGAAATCGGGGAACCTAAACACTGAAGCTTTCTTT. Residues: CASSLVMKSGNLNTEAFF.

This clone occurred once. The CDR3 spells CASSPGHGNNEQFF. CDR3 nucleotide sequence: TGTGCCAGCAGCCCGGGACACGGGAACAATGAGCAGTTCTTC. This chain links TRBV7-3 with TRBJ2-1, with D possibly TRBD1 on 6 matching bases. Germline V CDR1 and CDR2: SGHTA, FQGTGA. This CDR3 region has 14 residues. Trimming stripped 5 bases from V and 5 bases from J, with 13 bases between.